This T cell receptor beta chain was obtained from a study of circulating CD8 cells and anti-PD-1 response in melanoma (dated by TCRdb to about 2020). At the level of the whole study: Nivolumab was given to patients intravenously at 3 mg/kg every 2 weeks. The melanoma cohort had about 13 patients, seven of whom got anti-PD-1 as first-line therapy, while the other six had previously had targeted therapy or immunotherapy. Patients with complete or partial responses were classified as responders, and patients with stable or progressive disease (RECIST v1.1) were classified as non-responders. The TCR repertoire analysis included roughly eleven melanoma patients, of whom 7 were non-responders and 4 were responders. In on-treatment samples, a biotinylated anti-human IgG4 antibody was used to detect PD-1.

Per the germline V gene, ENHRY is the CDR1 and SYGVKD is the CDR2. Here V drops 2 bases and J drops 4 bases, and the junction holds 5 bases not matched to any gene. The CDR3 covers 15 residues, taking in both the cysteine and the phenylalanine. Just the 45-base CDR3 DNA is kept, in frame starting at base 1. A BD FACSAria II cell sorter was used to sort four subsets, defined by PD-1 and/or TIGIT, from live CD3+CD8+TCRalphabeta+ cells. Circulating CD8 T cells were sorted into four subsets by PD-1 and TIGIT expression to characterize their relevance to anti-PD-1 therapy response. From each sorted CD8 T-cell subset, both TCR alpha and TCR beta chains were sequenced. Peripheral blood was collected at three points: before the first anti-PD-1 injection, after two injections and after four injections. Ficoll gradient centrifugation was used to isolate PBMCs immediately. Until use, PBMCs were cryopreserved in liquid nitrogen in RPMI containing around 20% FCS and about 10% DMSO. After thawing, PBMCs were stained with a viability dye and with antibodies against CD3, CD8alpha, TCRalphabeta, PD-1 and TIGIT. The RNeasy Kit was used to extract total RNA, and all samples came in with a RIN above 7.

Overall study outcomes, separate from this receptor: Because material was limited, experiments were generally done without replicates. The DNEG repertoire was the most diverse; PD-1 and DPOS showed similar, higher clonality, and TIGIT repertoires were the least diverse. The cohort included both treatment-naive and previously treated patients, and the authors noted that this mix could influence results. Only baseline and M1 samples, drawn from a small cohort with few responders, went into the published TCR repertoire comparisons. Repertoires were largely private between subsets, with under 8% of TRB clonotypes shared at M1; sharing was highest between DPOS and TIGIT. Because tumor material was not accessible, tumor reactivity was instead assessed by peptide assays on expanded sorted subsets.

The sequencing machine was a NextSeq 500. TCR libraries were prepared from around 15 ng of total RNA with the QIAseq Immune Repertoire RNA Library Kit, Human TCR Panel. TCR libraries were sequenced on an Illumina NextSeq with a Mid Output V2 kit, using asymmetric 261x41 paired-end reads. Each TCR library was diluted to roughly 4 nM, after which the TCR libraries were pooled, denatured and loaded at 1.0 pM. Regarding the original processing steps: TCR FASTQ files were processed in the QIAGEN GeneGlobe Data Analysis Center, and downstream analysis was performed in R 3.5.2. To get clonality, Shannon entropy was normalized by the log of the number of unique productive sequences and the result was subtracted from one. For each subset, Fisher exact tests at 5% FDR were used to find TRA or TRB clonotypes whose abundance differed between baseline and M1. Clonotypes with differential abundance were classified as emerging, expanding, contracting or non-expanding/contracting. Repertoire overlap between patients was measured with Morisita's overlap index. Starting from the raw public reads, TCRdb applied fastp trimming at Q25, assembled clones with MiXCR and retained in-frame beta chains. All rows with the same CDR3 protein become a single entry with the most common DNA and genes. Clone size and V and J calls follow TCRdb, not the original study. The sample table shows about 580 distinct CDR3 sequences, and around a tenth are seen once. The ten largest clones capture 39% of the sample.

By sample share, this clonotype is medium-sized (0.01 to 0.1%). Its recognized antigen is unknown. No much larger clone is present one base from it, and per-base qualities are unavailable. The sequence derives from a human donor with melanoma. The chain links TRBV10-3 with TRBJ2-7, and 10 junctional nucleotides match TRBD1. This specimen consisted of CD8+ T cells from PBMCs, obtained at baseline or after one month of anti-PD-1 therapy (not recorded which). The CDR3 protein: CAISEVRDRGYEQYF. The nucleotides read TGTGCCATCAGTGAGGTGAGGGACAGGGGTTACGAGCAGTACTTC.